This TCR beta chain stems from a study of blood T cell repertoires in COVID-19. The overall study: Some COVID-19 samples were acute and others convalescent; all came from the United States, Italy and Spain. Sources were T cells, B-cell-depleted T cells, or PBMCs; the material itself was cDNA or gDNA.

As processed by the authors: Nucleated cell counts were estimated from reference gene primer amplification. The repertoire was sequenced with immunoSEQ multiplex PCR; TCRdb's copy has only in-frame clones and lacks some. V and J calls plus clone size are reproduced from that table; the DNA served to infer D and trimming. The table shows roughly 300,000 clones, with 89% occurring only once. Sequenced: peripheral blood. This TCR was sampled from a man aged 18 to 35 who had recovered from COVID-19.

The CDR3 DNA sequence: TGTGCCAGCAGTTTACGGGGGGGCGCGAGCAATCAGCCCCAGCATTTT. Amino acids: CASSLRGGASNQPQHF. The chain carries TRBV27 and TRBJ1-5, with D tentatively TRBD1 (6 bases). CDR3 size: 16 residues. Per germline, CDR1 MNHEY and CDR2 SMNVEV (reference sequence). V was trimmed by 2 bases and J by 1 base, leaving 12 bases between them.